A selection of T cell receptor beta chains follows, all from one sample in a study of shared clonotypes between healthy human individuals. TCRdb's copy holds only in-frame clones and misses some; the assay was immunoSEQ multiplex PCR. The sample holds 600,000 to 750,000 clones, roughly 91% seen once. Sequencing was carried out using memory CD8+ T cells from PBMCs. Receptor source: a man younger than 35 in good health. Some clones in this sample may be carry-over from other donors' samples. The CDR3 runs from the conserved cysteine through the conserved F or W. The order of the fields is J gene, V gene, D gene, clone size, CDR3 protein, CDR3 DNA. The D gene is left open where the match is weak. Clone size is not always given. Where it is, it says once, few, many or a class for expanded clones.

J: TRBJ2-2; V: TRBV11-2; D: .; size: .; CDR3: CASSGTRLNTGELFF; DNA: TGTGCCAGCAGCGGAACCAGGCTAAACACCGGGGAGCTGTTTTTT
J: TRBJ2-1; V: TRBV6-4; D: .; size: .; CDR3: CASSADAPSDEQFF; DNA: TGTGCCAGCAGTGCCGACGCCCCTAGCGATGAGCAGTTCTTC
J: TRBJ2-3; V: TRBV7-9; D: .; size: .; CDR3: CASSLWQGRDTQYF; DNA: TGTGCCAGCAGCTTATGGCAGGGGCGGGATACGCAGTATTTT
J: TRBJ2-7; V: TRBV19; D: .; size: .; CDR3: CASSPRTEGEQYF; DNA: TGTGCCAGTAGTCCGCGGACAGAAGGGGAGCAGTACTTC
J: TRBJ2-1; V: TRBV29-1; D: TRBD1; size: once; CDR3: CSVGDRVSYNEQFF; DNA: TGCAGCGTTGGGGACAGGGTCTCTTACAATGAGCAGTTCTTC
J: TRBJ2-1; V: TRBV7-9; D: TRBD1; size: .; CDR3: CASSRGTGGREQFF; DNA: TGTGCCAGCAGCCGCGGGACAGGGGGACGCGAGCAGTTCTTC
J: TRBJ2-5; V: TRBV5-5; D: .; size: .; CDR3: CASSATVTSQETQYF; DNA: TGTGCCAGCAGCGCCACCGTGACTAGCCAAGAGACCCAGTACTTC
J: TRBJ1-1; V: TRBV27; D: .; size: .; CDR3: CASSLLGPTEAFF; DNA: TGTGCCAGCAGTTTACTTGGACCGACTGAAGCTTTCTTT
J: TRBJ2-2; V: TRBV27; D: .; size: .; CDR3: CASSSIGASYVPDTGELFF; DNA: TGTGCCAGCAGTTCCATCGGAGCTAGCTACGTACCCGATACCGGGGAGCTGTTTTTT
J: TRBJ2-3; V: TRBV7-9; D: TRBD2; size: .; CDR3: CASSPGGAPVSDTQYF; DNA: TGTGCCAGCAGCCCCGGGGGGGCTCCCGTGTCAGATACGCAGTATTTT
J: TRBJ2-7; V: TRBV5-6; D: TRBD2; size: once; CDR3: CASSAGTRYEQYF; DNA: TGTGCCAGCAGCGCCGGGACTAGGTACGAGCAGTACTTC
J: TRBJ2-1; V: TRBV7-9; D: .; size: .; CDR3: CASNNNEQFF; DNA: TGTGCCAGCAACAACAATGAGCAGTTCTTC
J: TRBJ1-4; V: TRBV6-5; D: .; size: .; CDR3: CASWIGTTDEKLFF; DNA: TGTGCCAGCTGGATAGGGACTACCGATGAAAAACTGTTTTTT
J: TRBJ1-1; V: TRBV7-3; D: .; size: once; CDR3: CASSLVGPGSGFTEAFF; DNA: TGTGCCAGCAGCTTAGTCGGGCCAGGTAGTGGGTTCACTGAAGCTTTCTTT
J: TRBJ1-2; V: TRBV27; D: TRBD1; size: .; CDR3: CASSFLGQGHGYTF; DNA: TGTGCCAGCAGTTTTTTGGGACAGGGGCATGGCTACACCTTC
J: TRBJ2-2; V: TRBV6-5; D: .; size: once; CDR3: CASSYSSSRAGELFF; DNA: TGTGCCAGCAGTTACTCTTCCTCCCGTGCCGGGGAGCTGTTTTTT
J: TRBJ2-1; V: TRBV5-1; D: TRBD2; size: .; CDR3: CASSLEPSGSSYNEQFF; DNA: TGCGCCAGCAGCTTGGAGCCTAGCGGCAGCTCCTACAATGAGCAGTTCTTC
J: TRBJ2-1; V: TRBV2; D: TRBD2; size: .; CDR3: CASRVLAGRAYNEQFF; DNA: TGTGCCAGCAGGGTACTAGCGGGACGGGCCTACAATGAGCAGTTCTTC
J: TRBJ2-1; V: TRBV7-2; D: .; size: .; CDR3: CASSSPVDAAYNEQFF; DNA: TGTGCCAGCAGCTCTCCCGTGGACGCCGCCTACAATGAGCAGTTCTTC
J: TRBJ2-3; V: TRBV7-9; D: .; size: .; CDR3: CASSPLQGTDTQYF; DNA: TGTGCCAGCAGCCCTCTGCAGGGAACAGATACGCAGTATTTT
J: TRBJ2-7; V: TRBV4-2; D: TRBD1; size: .; CDR3: CASSQDSATGYYEQYF; DNA: TGTGCCAGCAGCCAAGATTCCGCGACAGGGTACTACGAGCAGTACTTC
J: TRBJ1-5; V: TRBV19; D: .; size: .; CDR3: CASSIDLTENQPQHF; DNA: TGTGCCAGTAGTATAGACTTGACAGAGAATCAGCCCCAGCATTTT
J: TRBJ2-1; V: TRBV27; D: TRBD2; size: .; CDR3: CASSPAAGEAPNEQFF; DNA: TGTGCCAGCAGTCCCGCGGCGGGAGAGGCCCCCAATGAGCAGTTCTTC
J: TRBJ2-7; V: TRBV13; D: .; size: .; CDR3: CASSFGVSYEQYF; DNA: TGTGCCAGCAGCTTCGGGGTCTCCTACGAGCAGTACTTC
J: TRBJ1-1; V: TRBV6-5; D: .; size: .; CDR3: CASSYSEGPRNTEAFF; DNA: TGTGCCAGCAGTTACAGCGAGGGGCCCCGGAACACTGAAGCTTTCTTT
J: TRBJ2-3; V: TRBV28; D: TRBD1; size: .; CDR3: CASSLLGTGDTDTQYF; DNA: TGTGCCAGCAGTTTATTAGGCACAGGGGATACAGATACGCAGTATTTT
J: TRBJ2-1; V: TRBV28; D: TRBD2; size: .; CDR3: CASSFPSGSSSYNEQFF; DNA: TGTGCCAGCAGTTTTCCTAGCGGGAGTAGCTCCTACAATGAGCAGTTCTTC
J: TRBJ1-1; V: TRBV4-3; D: .; size: .; CDR3: CASSQGGVGVNTEAFF; DNA: TGCGCCAGCAGCCAAGGGGGGGTGGGGGTGAACACTGAAGCTTTCTTT
J: TRBJ2-7; V: TRBV9; D: .; size: .; CDR3: CASSVATGAGVREQYF; DNA: TGTGCCAGCAGCGTAGCTACTGGAGCGGGCGTACGCGAGCAGTACTTC
J: TRBJ2-7; V: TRBV27; D: TRBD2; size: .; CDR3: CASSLSIAGDYEQYF; DNA: TGTGCCAGCAGTTTATCTATCGCGGGGGACTACGAGCAGTACTTC
J: TRBJ2-7; V: TRBV27; D: TRBD1; size: .; CDR3: CASSRTGINEQYF; DNA: TGTGCCAGCAGCCGGACAGGGATTAACGAGCAGTACTTC
J: TRBJ2-1; V: TRBV7-3; D: TRBD2; size: medium-sized; CDR3: CASSRLAGNNEQFF; DNA: TGTGCCAGCAGCAGACTAGCGGGGAACAATGAGCAGTTCTTC
J: TRBJ2-7; V: TRBV11-2; D: .; size: .; CDR3: CASSLDRGPEQYF; DNA: TGTGCCAGCAGCTTAGACAGGGGACCCGAGCAGTACTTC
J: TRBJ1-1; V: TRBV4-1; D: .; size: .; CDR3: CASSQLGRGNTEAFF; DNA: TGCGCCAGCAGCCAATTAGGTCGGGGGAACACTGAAGCTTTCTTT
J: TRBJ2-1; V: TRBV6-5; D: .; size: many; CDR3: CASSRTASSYNEQFF; DNA: TGTGCCAGCAGTCGGACAGCAAGCTCCTACAATGAGCAGTTCTTC
J: TRBJ2-3; V: TRBV10-2; D: TRBD1; size: once; CDR3: CATGQEFHTQYF; DNA: TGCGCCACCGGACAGGAGTTTCATACGCAGTATTTT
J: TRBJ2-7; V: TRBV7-6; D: TRBD1; size: .; CDR3: CASSLGWTGPEQYF; DNA: TGTGCCAGCAGCTTAGGGTGGACAGGGCCCGAGCAGTACTTC
J: TRBJ2-1; V: TRBV29-1; D: TRBD2; size: .; CDR3: CSVEFLPGLAVLSSYNEQFF; DNA: TGCAGCGTTGAGTTTTTACCGGGACTAGCGGTTCTCAGCTCCTACAATGAGCAGTTCTTC
J: TRBJ2-1; V: TRBV13; D: .; size: .; CDR3: CASSPSSGRGEFNEQFF; DNA: TGTGCCAGCAGCCCGTCATCGGGTAGGGGGGAGTTCAATGAGCAGTTCTTC
J: TRBJ2-7; V: TRBV7-8; D: .; size: .; CDR3: CASTSPGSYEQYF; DNA: TGTGCCAGCACCTCTCCAGGATCCTACGAGCAGTACTTC
J: TRBJ2-7; V: TRBV7-2; D: .; size: .; CDR3: CASSFPSSVTVYEQYF; DNA: TGTGCCAGCAGCTTCCCCTCTAGCGTTACAGTTTACGAGCAGTACTTC
J: TRBJ2-3; V: TRBV6-1; D: .; size: .; CDR3: CASSAELGFGDTQYF; DNA: TGTGCCAGCTCCGCGGAGCTCGGCTTCGGCGATACGCAGTATTTT
J: TRBJ2-1; V: TRBV29-1; D: TRBD2; size: .; CDR3: CSVMTSGRAHEQFF; DNA: TGCAGCGTTATGACTAGCGGGAGGGCCCATGAGCAGTTCTTC